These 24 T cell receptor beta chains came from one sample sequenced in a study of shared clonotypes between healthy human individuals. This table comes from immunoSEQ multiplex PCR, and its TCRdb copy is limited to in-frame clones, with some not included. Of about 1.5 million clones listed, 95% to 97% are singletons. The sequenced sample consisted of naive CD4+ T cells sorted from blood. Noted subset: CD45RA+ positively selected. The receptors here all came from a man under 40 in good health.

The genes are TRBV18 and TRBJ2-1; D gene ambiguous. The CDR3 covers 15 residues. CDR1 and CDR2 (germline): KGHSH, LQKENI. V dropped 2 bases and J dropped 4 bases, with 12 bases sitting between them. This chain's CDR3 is CASSPTRSLYNEQFF. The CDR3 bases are TGTGCCAGCTCACCAACCCGAAGCCTATACAATGAGCAGTTCTTC.

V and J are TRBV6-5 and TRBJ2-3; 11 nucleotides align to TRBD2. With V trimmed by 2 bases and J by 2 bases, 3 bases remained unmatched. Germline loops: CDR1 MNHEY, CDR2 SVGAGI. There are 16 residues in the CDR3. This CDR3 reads CASSYASGRNTDTQYF. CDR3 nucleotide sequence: TGTGCCAGCAGTTACGCTAGCGGGAGGAACACAGATACGCAGTATTTT.

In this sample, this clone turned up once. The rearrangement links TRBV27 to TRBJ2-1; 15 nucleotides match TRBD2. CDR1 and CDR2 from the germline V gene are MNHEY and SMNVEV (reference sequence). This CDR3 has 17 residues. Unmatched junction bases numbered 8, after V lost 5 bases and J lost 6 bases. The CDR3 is CASSPRTSGRARNEQFF. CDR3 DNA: TGTGCCAGCAGTCCGCGGACTAGCGGGAGGGCCCGCAATGAGCAGTTCTTC.

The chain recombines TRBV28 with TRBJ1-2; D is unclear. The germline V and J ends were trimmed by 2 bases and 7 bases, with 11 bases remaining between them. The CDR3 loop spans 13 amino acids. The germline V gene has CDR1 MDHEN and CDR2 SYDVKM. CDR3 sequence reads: CASSLKFPSGYTF. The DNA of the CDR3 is TGTGCCAGCAGTTTAAAGTTCCCAAGTGGCTACACCTTC.

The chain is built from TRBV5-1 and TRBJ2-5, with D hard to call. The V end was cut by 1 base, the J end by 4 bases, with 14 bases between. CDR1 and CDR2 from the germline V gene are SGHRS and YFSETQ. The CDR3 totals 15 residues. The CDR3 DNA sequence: TGCGCCAGCAGCTTGTCGTCCGGCACAAGAGAGACCCAGTACTTC. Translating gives CASSLSSGTRETQYF.

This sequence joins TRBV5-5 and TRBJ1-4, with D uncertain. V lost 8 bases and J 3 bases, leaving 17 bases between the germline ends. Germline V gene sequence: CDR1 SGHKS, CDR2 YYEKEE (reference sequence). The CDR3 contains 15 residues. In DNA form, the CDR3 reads TGTGCCAGTACCCGACGGGGTGAAGCTAATGAAAAACTGTTTTTT. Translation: CASTRRGEANEKLFF.

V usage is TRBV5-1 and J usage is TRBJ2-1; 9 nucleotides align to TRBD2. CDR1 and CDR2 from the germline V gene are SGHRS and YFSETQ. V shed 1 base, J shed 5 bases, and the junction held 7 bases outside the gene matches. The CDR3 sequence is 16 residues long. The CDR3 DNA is TGCGCCAGCAGCTTGCCCCGACTAGCGGCTAACAATGAGCAGTTCTTC. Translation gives CASSLPRLAANNEQFF.

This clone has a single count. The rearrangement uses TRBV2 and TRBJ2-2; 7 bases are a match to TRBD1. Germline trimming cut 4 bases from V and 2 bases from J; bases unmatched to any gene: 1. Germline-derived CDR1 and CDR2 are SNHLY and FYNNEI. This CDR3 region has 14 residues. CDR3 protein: CASSGQGNTGELFF. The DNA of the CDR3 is TGTGCCAGCAGTGGACAGGGAAACACCGGGGAGCTGTTTTTT. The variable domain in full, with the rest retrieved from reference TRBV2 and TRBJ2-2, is EPEVTQTPSHQVTQMGQEVILRCVPISNHLYFYWYRQILGQKVEFLVSFYNNEISEKSEIFDDQFSVERPDGSNFTLKIRSTKLEDSAMYFCASSGQGNTGELFFGEGSRLTVL.

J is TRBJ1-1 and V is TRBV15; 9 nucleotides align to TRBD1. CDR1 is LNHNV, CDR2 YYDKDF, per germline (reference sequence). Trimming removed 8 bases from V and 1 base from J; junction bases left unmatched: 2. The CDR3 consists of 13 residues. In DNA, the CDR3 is TGTGCCACCGGGACAGGGCCGAACACTGAAGCTTTCTTT. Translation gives CATGTGPNTEAFF.

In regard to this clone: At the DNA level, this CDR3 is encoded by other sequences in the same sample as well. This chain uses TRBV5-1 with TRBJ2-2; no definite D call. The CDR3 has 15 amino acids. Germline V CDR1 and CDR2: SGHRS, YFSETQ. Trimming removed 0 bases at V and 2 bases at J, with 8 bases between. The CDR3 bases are TGCGCCAGCAGCTTGGTGGCAGGCAACACCGGGGAGCTGTTTTTT. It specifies CASSLVAGNTGELFF.

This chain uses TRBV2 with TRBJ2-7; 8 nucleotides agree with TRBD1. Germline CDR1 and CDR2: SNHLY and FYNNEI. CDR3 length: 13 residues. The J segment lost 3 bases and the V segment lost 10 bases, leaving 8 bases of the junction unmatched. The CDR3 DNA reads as TGTGCCACCAACCCAGGACAGGGCTACGAGCAGTACTTC. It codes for CATNPGQGYEQYF.

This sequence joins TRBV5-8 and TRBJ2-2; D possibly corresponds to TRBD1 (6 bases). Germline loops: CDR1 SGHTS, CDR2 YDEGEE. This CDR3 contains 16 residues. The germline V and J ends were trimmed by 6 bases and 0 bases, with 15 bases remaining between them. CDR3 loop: CASTPTGRTNTGELFF. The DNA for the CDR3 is TGTGCCAGCACTCCGACAGGTAGAACGAACACCGGGGAGCTGTTTTTT.

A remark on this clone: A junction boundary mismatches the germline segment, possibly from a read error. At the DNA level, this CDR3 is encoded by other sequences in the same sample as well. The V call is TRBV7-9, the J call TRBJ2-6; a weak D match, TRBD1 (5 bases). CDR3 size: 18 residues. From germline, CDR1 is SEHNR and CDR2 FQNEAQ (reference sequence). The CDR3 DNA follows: TGTGCCAGTAGCTTACCGGAATCGACAGTCTCTGGGGCCAACGTCCTGACTTTC. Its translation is CASSLPESTVSGANVLTF.

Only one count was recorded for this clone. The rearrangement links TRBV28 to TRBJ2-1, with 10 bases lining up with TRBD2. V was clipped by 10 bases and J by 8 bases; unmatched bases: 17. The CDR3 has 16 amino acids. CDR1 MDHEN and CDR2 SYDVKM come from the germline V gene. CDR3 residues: CATEREGGSLQYEQFF. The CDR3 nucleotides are TGTGCCACAGAGCGGGAGGGGGGCTCTCTACAGTATGAGCAGTTCTTC.

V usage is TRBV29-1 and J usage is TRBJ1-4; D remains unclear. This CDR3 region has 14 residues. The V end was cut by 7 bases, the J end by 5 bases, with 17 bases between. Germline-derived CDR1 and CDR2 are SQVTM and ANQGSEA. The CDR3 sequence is CSAAGGSFNEKLFF. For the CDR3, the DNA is TGCAGCGCAGCGGGTGGGTCCTTCAATGAAAAACTGTTTTTT. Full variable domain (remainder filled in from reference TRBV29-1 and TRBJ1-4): SAVISQKPSRDICQRGTSLTIQCQVDSQVTMMFWYRQQPGQSLTLIATANQGSEATYESGFVIDKFPISRPNLTFSTLTVSNMSPEDSSIYLCSAAGGSFNEKLFFGSGTQLSVL.

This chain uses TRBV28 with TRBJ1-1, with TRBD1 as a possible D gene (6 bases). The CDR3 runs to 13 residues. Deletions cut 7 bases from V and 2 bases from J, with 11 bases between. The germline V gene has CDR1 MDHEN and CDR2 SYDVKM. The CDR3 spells CASIPGQNTEAFF. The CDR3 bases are TGTGCCAGCATACCGGGACAAAACACTGAAGCTTTCTTT.

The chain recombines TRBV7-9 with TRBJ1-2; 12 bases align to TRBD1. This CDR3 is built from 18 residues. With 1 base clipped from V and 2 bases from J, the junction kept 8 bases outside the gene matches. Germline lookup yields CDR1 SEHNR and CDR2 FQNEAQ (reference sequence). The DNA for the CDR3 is TGTGCCAGCAGCTTAGATGGGGACAGGGGGCTCTCAAACTATGGCTACACCTTC. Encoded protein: CASSLDGDRGLSNYGYTF.

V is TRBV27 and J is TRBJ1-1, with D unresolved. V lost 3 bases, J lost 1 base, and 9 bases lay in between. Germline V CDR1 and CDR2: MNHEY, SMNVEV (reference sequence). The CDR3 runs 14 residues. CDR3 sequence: CASSFVGGNTEAFF. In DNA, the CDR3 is TGTGCCAGCAGTTTCGTCGGAGGGAACACTGAAGCTTTCTTT.

Written as DNA, the CDR3 is TGTGCCAGCTCCTCGGACAGGGGACGCACTGAAGCTTTCTTT. As protein: CASSSDRGRTEAFF. The chain has TRBV18 and TRBJ1-1; TRBD1 agrees at 9 bases. This CDR3 region has 14 residues. CDR1 and CDR2 from the germline V gene are KGHSH and LQKENI. Germline trimming cut 6 bases from V and 4 bases from J; bases unmatched to any gene: 6.

DNA for the CDR3: TGCAGCGTGGAACAGAACACCGGGGAGCTGTTTTTT. Its translation: CSVEQNTGELFF. The V call is TRBV29-1, the J call TRBJ2-2; D call uncertain. V was shortened by 6 bases and J by 1 base, with 6 bases between the two germline ends. This CDR3 contains 12 residues. Germline assignment: CDR1 SQVTM and CDR2 ANQGSEA.

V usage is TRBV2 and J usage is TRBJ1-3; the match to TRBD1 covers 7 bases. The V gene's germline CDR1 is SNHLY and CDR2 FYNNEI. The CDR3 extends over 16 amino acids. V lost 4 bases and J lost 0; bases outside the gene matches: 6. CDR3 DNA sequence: TGTGCCAGCAGTGCTGAGGGGGCCTTCTCTGGAAACACCATATATTTT. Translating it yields CASSAEGAFSGNTIYF.

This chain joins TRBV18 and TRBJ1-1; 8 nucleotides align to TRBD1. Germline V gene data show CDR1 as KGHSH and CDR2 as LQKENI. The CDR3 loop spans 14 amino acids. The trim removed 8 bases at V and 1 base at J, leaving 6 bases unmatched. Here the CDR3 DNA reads TGTGCCAGCGGCTGGGGGACAGGGAACACTGAAGCTTTCTTT. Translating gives CASGWGTGNTEAFF. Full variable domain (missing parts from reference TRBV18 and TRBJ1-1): NAGVMQNPRHLVRRRGQEARLRCSPMKGHSHVYWYRQLPEEGLKFMVYLQKENIIDESGMPKERFSAEFPKEGPSILRIQQVVRGDSAAYFCASGWGTGNTEAFFGQGTRLTVV.

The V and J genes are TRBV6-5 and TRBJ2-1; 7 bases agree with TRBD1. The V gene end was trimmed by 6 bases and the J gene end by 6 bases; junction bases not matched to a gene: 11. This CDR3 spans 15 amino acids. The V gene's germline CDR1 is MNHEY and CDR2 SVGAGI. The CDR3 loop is CASRPHDRDSNEQFF. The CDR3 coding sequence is TGTGCCAGCAGGCCCCACGACAGGGATAGCAATGAGCAGTTCTTC.

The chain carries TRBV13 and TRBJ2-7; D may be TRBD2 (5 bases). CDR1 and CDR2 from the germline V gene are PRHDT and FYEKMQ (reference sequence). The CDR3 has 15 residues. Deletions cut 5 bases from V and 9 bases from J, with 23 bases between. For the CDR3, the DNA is TGTGCCAGCAGCACCTCTTTGTGGGAGATAGAACCGCAGTACTTC. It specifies CASSTSLWEIEPQYF.